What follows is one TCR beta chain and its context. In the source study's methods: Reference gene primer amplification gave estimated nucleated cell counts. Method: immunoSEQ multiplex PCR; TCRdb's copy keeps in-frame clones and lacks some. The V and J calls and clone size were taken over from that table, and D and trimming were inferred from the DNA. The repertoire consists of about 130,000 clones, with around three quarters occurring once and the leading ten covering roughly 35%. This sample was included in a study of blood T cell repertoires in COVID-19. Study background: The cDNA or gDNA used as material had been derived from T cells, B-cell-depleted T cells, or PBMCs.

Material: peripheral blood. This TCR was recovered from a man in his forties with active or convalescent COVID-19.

The CDR3 spells CASSLWRGQETQYF. The CDR3, as DNA: TGTGCCAGCAGTCTATGGAGGGGCCAAGAGACCCAGTACTTC. The genes are TRBV11-2 and TRBJ2-5; perhaps TRBD2 as D (6 bases). Germline CDR1 and CDR2: SGHAT and FQNNGV. CDR3 length: 14 amino acids. V was clipped by 6 bases and J by 1 base, with 12 bases between them. The whole variable domain, remainder taken from reference TRBV11-2 and TRBJ2-5, is EAGVAQSPRYKIIEKRQSVAFWCNPISGHATLYWYQQILGQGPKLLIQFQNNGVVDDSQLPKDRFSAERLKGVDSTLKIQPAKLEDSAVYLCASSLWRGQETQYFGPGTRLLVL.